This T cell receptor (beta chain) was observed in a study of blood T cells in healthy people across ages. PCR was performed a second time for about 7 to 11 cycles using a sample-barcoded 5' primer and a J-beta primer mix. TCRdb processed the 5' RACE reads anew with MiXCR; each CDR3 protein has one entry. Altogether around 940,000 distinct CDR3 sequences are present, roughly half being singletons, with the ten largest covering around a fifth. In germline, CDR1 is GTSNPN, CDR2 SVGIG (reference sequence). CDR3 length: 14 residues. The ends lost 5 bases at V and 8 bases at J; junction bases unmatched: 10.

The clonotype was recovered from a woman aged 60-75 years in good health. The sample was blood. The chain employs TRBV30 and TRBJ2-1, with 9 bases lining up with TRBD1. In DNA, the CDR3 is TGTGCCTGGGTACTACAGGGGGCGAAGGATGAGCAGTTCTTC. Translation: CAWVLQGAKDEQFF.